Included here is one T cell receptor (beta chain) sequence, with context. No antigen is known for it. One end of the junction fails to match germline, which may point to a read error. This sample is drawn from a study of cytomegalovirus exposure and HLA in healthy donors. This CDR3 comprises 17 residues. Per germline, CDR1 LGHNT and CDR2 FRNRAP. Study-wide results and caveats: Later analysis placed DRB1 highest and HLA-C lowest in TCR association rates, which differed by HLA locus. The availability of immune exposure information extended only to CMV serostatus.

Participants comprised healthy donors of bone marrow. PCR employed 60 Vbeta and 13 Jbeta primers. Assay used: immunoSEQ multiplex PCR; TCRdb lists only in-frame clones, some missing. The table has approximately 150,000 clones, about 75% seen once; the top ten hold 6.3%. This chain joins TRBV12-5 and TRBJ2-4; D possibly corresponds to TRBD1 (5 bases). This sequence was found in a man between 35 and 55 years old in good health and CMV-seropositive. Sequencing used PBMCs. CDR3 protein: CASGPRLEMQGKNSQYF. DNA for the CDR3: TGTGCTAGTGGTCCCCGCCTCGAGATGCAGGGCAAAAACAGTCAGTACTTC.